The 30 T cell receptor beta chains below were found in one sample sequenced in a study of CD8+ T cells in alopecia areata. RNA was isolated and reverse transcribed to cDNA, the sequencing template. Using immunoSEQ multiplex PCR, the repertoire was profiled, and TCRdb retains in-frame clones only, with some absent. The repertoire holds some 220,000 clones, with 50% to 60% as singletons. Treatment here: oral pan-JAK inhibitor, 5-10 mg twice daily. The sample was CD4+ T cells sorted from blood, taken at week 4, from a patient treated with tofacitinib. The source of these receptors is a human donor with alopecia areata.

A few counts support this clone. The CDR3 sequence is CASSLPRDRGIWHF. As DNA, the CDR3 is TGTGCCAGCAGCCTACCCCGGGACAGGGGGATCTGGCATTTT. This sequence joins TRBV28 and TRBJ1-5; 11 positions agree with TRBD1. CDR1 is MDHEN and CDR2 is SYDVKM in the germline V gene. V lost 6 bases to trimming and J lost 15 bases; unmatched junction nucleotides: 13. The CDR3 runs 14 residues. The full variable domain, completed using reference TRBV28 and TRBJ1-5, is DVKVTQSSRYLVKRTGEKVFLECVQDMDHENMFWYRQDPGLGLRLIYFSYDVKMKEKGDIPEGYSVSREKKERFSLILESASTNQTSMYLCASSLPRDRGIWHFGDGTRLSIL.

To note about this clone: Other DNA sequences in this specimen translate into the identical CDR3. The J gene is TRBJ2-3, the V gene TRBV5-1; unclear D gene. The V end was cut by 0 bases, the J end by 0 bases, with 8 bases between. The germline CDR1 and CDR2 sequences are SGHRS and YFSETQ. The length of the CDR3 is 15 residues. CDR3 loop: CASSLVAGSTDTQYF. The DNA for the CDR3 is TGCGCCAGCAGCTTGGTGGCAGGTAGCACAGATACGCAGTATTTT.

With regard to this clone: The same CDR3 arises from other DNA sequences in this sample as well. The genes are TRBV5-6 and TRBJ1-2; 7 bases fit TRBD1. Germline lookup yields CDR1 SGHDT and CDR2 YYEEEE. Trimming took 1 base from V and 5 from J; bases not matched to a gene: 2. The CDR3 runs 13 residues. CDR3: CASSLPGGYGYTF. CDR3 nucleotides: TGTGCCAGCAGCTTGCCAGGGGGATATGGCTACACCTTC.

The V call is TRBV5-6, the J call TRBJ1-2; no clear D gene. This CDR3 region has 13 residues. With 2 bases removed from V and 3 bases from J, the gap between germline ends came to 8 bases. Looked up from germline, CDR1 is SGHDT and CDR2 is YYEEEE. The CDR3 nucleotides are TGTGCCAGCAGCTTCTTCAGTGACTATGGCTACACCTTC. It yields the protein CASSFFSDYGYTF.

The chain uses TRBV7-2 and TRBJ1-4; the match to TRBD1 covers 7 bases. Trimming at V came to 5 bases and at J to 8 bases, leaving 11 bases not matched to a gene. This CDR3 has 15 amino acids. CDR1 is SGHTA, CDR2 FQGNSA, per germline. The CDR3 region has the DNA TGTGCCAGCAGCCGCACCAGGGGGGAGGGAGAAAAACTGTTTTTT. Encoded protein: CASSRTRGEGEKLFF. Together with reference TRBV7-2 and TRBJ1-4, the CDR3 gives the full variable domain: GAGVSQSPSNKVTEKGKDVELRCDPISGHTALYWYRQSLGQGLEFLIYFQGNSAPDKSGLPSDRFSAERTGGSVSTLTIQRTQQEDSAVYLCASSRTRGEGEKLFFGSGTQLSVL.

The chain uses TRBV12-5 and TRBJ1-5, with TRBD1 identical over 9 bases. The germline V gene has CDR1 LGHNT and CDR2 FRNRAP. Trimming took 5 bases from V and 2 from J; bases not matched to a gene: 7. The CDR3 spans 16 residues. CDR3 sequence reads: CASGPDRGVGNQPQHF. The CDR3 DNA is TGTGCTAGTGGTCCGGACAGGGGAGTGGGCAATCAGCCCCAGCATTTT.

V and J are TRBV5-1 and TRBJ2-3; D uncertain. This CDR3 is built from 16 residues. The germline V and J ends were trimmed by 0 bases and 0 bases, with 11 bases remaining between them. Germline V gene lookup returns CDR1 SGHRS and CDR2 YFSETQ. CDR3 sequence (DNA): TGCGCCAGCAGCTTGGCCGTTGGCCACAGCACAGATACGCAGTATTTT. Translation: CASSLAVGHSTDTQYF.

The chain carries TRBV19 and TRBJ2-1, with a tentative D call TRBD2 (6 bases). Germline CDR1 reads LNHDA; CDR2 reads SQIVND (reference sequence). This CDR3 has 17 amino acids. The V end lost 6 bases, the J end lost 1 base, and 19 bases lay between the germline ends. CDR3 nucleotide sequence: TGTGCCAGTAGGCCCGGACCCGGGACTCATTCCTACAATGAGCAGTTCTTC. Translating it yields CASRPGPGTHSYNEQFF. The full variable domain, its missing parts supplied by reference TRBV19 and TRBJ2-1, is DGGITQSPKYLFRKEGQNVTLSCEQNLNHDAMYWYRQDPGQGLRLIYYSQIVNDFQKGDIAEGYSVSREKKESFPLTVTSAQKNPTAFYLCASRPGPGTHSYNEQFFGPGTRLTVL.

This clone appeared a single time. The V gene is TRBV9, the J gene TRBJ2-1; D remains unclear. V dropped 0 bases and J dropped 10 bases, with 11 bases sitting between them. The CDR3 sequence is 13 residues long. Germline V gene lookup returns CDR1 SGDLS and CDR2 YYNGEE. The CDR3 sequence is CASSVDRAGEQFF. CDR3 sequence (DNA): TGTGCCAGCAGCGTAGATCGGGCTGGGGAGCAGTTCTTC.

The chain uses TRBV27 and TRBJ2-1; D is unclear. Trimming took off 5 bases at V and 1 base at J, with 6 bases between the two ends. CDR1 and CDR2 (germline): MNHEY, SMNVEV (reference sequence). The CDR3 totals 13 residues. CDR3 loop: CASSRASYNEQFF. The CDR3 DNA is TGTGCCAGCAGTAGAGCATCCTACAATGAGCAGTTCTTC.

The chain links TRBV2 to TRBJ2-2; no definite D call. This CDR3 region has 13 residues. V was trimmed by 8 bases and J by 2 bases, leaving 9 bases between them. The germline CDR1 and CDR2 sequences are SNHLY and FYNNEI. The CDR3 bases are TGTGCCAGCCACAGAAGCAACACCGGGGAGCTGTTTTTT. Translation: CASHRSNTGELFF.

The chain combines TRBV9 with TRBJ2-6; the D gene is possibly TRBD1 (5 bases). Germline V gene sequence: CDR1 SGDLS, CDR2 YYNGEE. V lost 5 bases and J 0 bases, leaving 9 bases between the germline ends. The CDR3 sequence is 15 residues long. CDR3 coding DNA: TGTGCCAGCAGGGCAGGGTCCTCTGGGGCCAACGTCCTGACTTTC. It codes for CASRAGSSGANVLTF.

The CDR3: CSARYREAFF. The CDR3 DNA reads as TGCAGTGCTAGATACAGGGAAGCTTTCTTT. This chain joins TRBV20-1 and TRBJ1-1, with a tentative D call TRBD1 (5 bases). Deletions cut 2 bases from V and 8 bases from J, with 6 bases between. Germline V lookup: CDR1 DFQATT, CDR2 SNEGSKA (reference sequence). This CDR3 region has 10 residues.

On this clone: Within the sample, other DNA sequences also encode this same CDR3. The CDR3 bases are TGTGCCAGCAGCGTTGGACAGGGCAATGAAAAACTGTTTTTT. Protein sequence: CASSVGQGNEKLFF. The gene calls are TRBV9 and TRBJ1-4, with TRBD1 matching over 8 bases. The CDR3 is 14 amino acids. V dropped 2 bases and J dropped 5; count of bases not matched to a gene: 2. Looked up from germline, CDR1 is SGDLS and CDR2 is YYNGEE. Full variable domain (outside the CDR3, taken from reference TRBV9 and TRBJ1-4): DSGVTQTPKHLITATGQRVTLRCSPRSGDLSVYWYQQSLDQGLQFLIQYYNGEERAKGNILERFSAQQFPDLHSELNLSSLELGDSALYFCASSVGQGNEKLFFGSGTQLSVL.

Only a few counts were recorded for this clone. The DNA of the CDR3 is TGTGCCACCAGCAGAGAAGCCGCGGGTGCCTCCTACAATGAGCAGTTCTTC. Its translation: CATSREAAGASYNEQFF. This chain connects TRBV15 to TRBJ2-1; D is possibly TRBD2 (5 bases). The CDR3 covers 17 residues. Looked up from germline, CDR1 is LNHNV and CDR2 is YYDKDF (reference sequence). V dropped 0 bases and J dropped 0 bases, with 12 bases sitting between them. The whole variable domain, filled in from reference TRBV15 and TRBJ2-1, reads DAMVIQNPRYQVTQFGKPVTLSCSQTLNHNVMYWYQQKSSQAPKLLFHYYDKDFNNEADTPDNFQSRRPNTSFCFLDIRSPGLGDTAMYLCATSREAAGASYNEQFFGPGTRLTVL.

The genes are TRBV30 and TRBJ2-7, with D unresolved. Trimming pared 4 bases from V and 10 bases from J, leaving 14 bases between. In germline, CDR1 is GTSNPN, CDR2 SVGIG (reference sequence). The CDR3 length is 11 residues. CDR3 bases: TGTGCCTGGAATTTGGGTGGCGATCAGTACTTC. Translating it yields CAWNLGGDQYF.

This clone appeared a single time. Other DNA sequences in this sample translate to the same CDR3. The rearrangement links TRBV30 to TRBJ1-1; a possible D gene is TRBD1 (6 bases). The germline V gene has CDR1 GTSNPN and CDR2 SVGIG (reference sequence). The CDR3 totals 13 residues. Between the trimmed V and J ends, which lost 4 bases and 1 base, there was a span of 10 bases. This CDR3 reads CAWIRGPNTEAFF. The CDR3 DNA reads as TGTGCCTGGATTCGGGGGCCGAACACTGAAGCTTTCTTT.

This sequence joins TRBV29-1 and TRBJ2-1; D gene unclear. The CDR3 sequence is 13 residues long. The V end was cut by 0 bases, the J end by 6 bases, with 9 bases between. The germline V gene has CDR1 SQVTM and CDR2 ANQGSEA. The CDR3 nucleotides read TGCAGCGTTGAAGAAGGCCGGGTCAATGAGCAGTTCTTC. Amino acid sequence: CSVEEGRVNEQFF.

This clone was counted a few times. The chain combines TRBV6-6 with TRBJ2-3; 8 nucleotides line up with TRBD2. J was trimmed by 4 bases and V by 6 bases; bases with no gene match: 6. The germline V gene encodes CDR1 MNHNY and CDR2 SVGAGI (reference sequence). The CDR3 covers 14 residues. CDR3 coding DNA: TGTGCCAGCAGCGGCGGACTAGCCCCAGATACGCAGTATTTT. Amino acid sequence: CASSGGLAPDTQYF.

The chain has TRBV5-1 and TRBJ2-6, with a tentative D call TRBD2 (5 bases). The CDR3 runs to 15 residues. The germline V and J ends were trimmed by 1 base and 3 bases, with 8 bases remaining between them. Germline loops: CDR1 SGHRS, CDR2 YFSETQ. For the CDR3, the DNA is TGCGCCAGCAGCTTGTCCGGGGTTGGGGCCAACGTCCTGACTTTC. Translation: CASSLSGVGANVLTF.

This clone appeared a few times. This chain links TRBV7-3 with TRBJ2-5; unclear D gene. This CDR3 has 16 amino acids. Germline V gene sequence: CDR1 SGHTA, CDR2 FQGTGA. Trimming removed 2 bases from V and 0 bases from J, with 13 bases in between. The CDR3 sequence: CASSLGPGLDQETQYF. The CDR3 bases are TGTGCCAGCAGCTTAGGTCCCGGTCTAGACCAAGAGACCCAGTACTTC.

Note on this clone: This specimen includes other DNA sequences encoding the same CDR3. The gene calls are TRBV29-1 and TRBJ2-7; D call uncertain. Germline-derived CDR1 and CDR2 are SQVTM and ANQGSEA. Trimming cost V 1 base and J 4 bases, with 5 bases left between them. This CDR3 is 11 amino acids long. Here the CDR3 reads CSVEVGYEQYF. In nucleotides, the CDR3 is TGCAGCGTTGAAGTTGGTTACGAGCAGTACTTC.

The chain is built from TRBV30 and TRBJ1-5, with D perhaps TRBD1 (5 bases). There are 15 residues in the CDR3. V gave up 5 bases and J gave up 0 bases, with 14 bases separating them. Germline-derived CDR1 and CDR2 are GTSNPN and SVGIG (reference sequence). The chain's CDR3 is CAWAGGTNSNQPQHF. As DNA, the CDR3 is TGTGCCTGGGCCGGGGGAACGAATAGCAATCAGCCCCAGCATTTT.

This chain joins TRBV11-2 and TRBJ1-4; D is unclear. Germline lookup yields CDR1 SGHAT and CDR2 FQNNGV. The germline V and J ends were trimmed by 0 bases and 15 bases, with 11 bases remaining between them. CDR3 length: 12 amino acids. The CDR3 spells CASSLDDGMLFF. CDR3 coding DNA: TGTGCCAGCAGCTTAGACGACGGGATGTTGTTTTTT.

V gene TRBV7-8 combines with J gene TRBJ2-1; 11 nucleotides match TRBD2. This CDR3 comprises 16 residues. The V segment lost 3 bases and the J segment 2 bases; nucleotides outside the gene matches: 3. Per germline, CDR1 SGHVS and CDR2 FQNEAQ. This CDR3 is CASSFSTSGAYNEQFF. The CDR3 nucleotides read TGTGCCAGCAGCTTTTCGACTAGCGGGGCCTACAATGAGCAGTTCTTC.

The chain links TRBV25-1 to TRBJ2-1, with D perhaps TRBD1 or TRBD2 (6 bases each). Germline V CDR1 and CDR2: MGHDK, SYGVNS. This CDR3 is 16 amino acids long. Deletions cut 0 bases from V and 5 bases from J, with 14 bases between. CDR3 loop: CASSEYSSGAHNEQFF. The CDR3 bases are TGTGCCAGCAGTGAATATAGTTCGGGGGCTCACAATGAGCAGTTCTTC.

The sample holds one count of this clone. This chain links TRBV4-3 with TRBJ1-6; TRBD1 agrees at 8 bases. The CDR3 runs to 15 residues. Germline V gene lookup returns CDR1 LGHNA and CDR2 YSLEER. V lost 4 bases to trimming and J lost 6 bases; unmatched junction nucleotides: 5. For the CDR3, the DNA is TGCGCCAGCAGCCCACCGGACAGGGCTAATTCACCCCTCCACTTT. Encoded protein: CASSPPDRANSPLHF.

The chain combines TRBV29-1 with TRBJ2-1, with TRBD1 as a possible D gene (6 bases). Germline V gives CDR1 SQVTM, CDR2 ANQGSEA. This CDR3 region has 14 residues. The ends were cut back, 4 bases at V and 4 bases at J, with 14 bases in the middle. DNA of the CDR3: TGCAGCGTTGTTTTTGGGACACTTTACAATGAGCAGTTCTTC. It yields the protein CSVVFGTLYNEQFF.

In its sample, this clone was seen a few times. The rearrangement joins TRBV29-1 to TRBJ2-2, with D possibly called TRBD1 or TRBD2 (7 bases each). The CDR3 length is 15 residues. Germline CDR1 reads SQVTM; CDR2 reads ANQGSEA. V was shortened by 7 bases and J by 4 bases, with 19 bases between the two germline ends. This chain's CDR3 is CSAYRQGGATGELFF. CDR3 DNA: TGCAGCGCTTACAGACAGGGAGGGGCCACCGGGGAGCTGTTTTTT.

V is TRBV5-1 and J is TRBJ1-5, with a weak D call TRBD1 (6 bases). V gave up 4 bases and J gave up 0 bases, with 11 bases separating them. This CDR3 has 15 amino acids. Germline-derived CDR1 and CDR2 are SGHRS and YFSETQ. In DNA form, the CDR3 reads TGCGCCAGCAGCCCGGGACAATATAGCAATCAGCCCCAGCATTTT. As protein: CASSPGQYSNQPQHF.